These 27 T cell receptor beta chains were all obtained from the same sample, sequenced in a study of shared clonotypes between healthy human individuals. Sequenced by immunoSEQ multiplex PCR; TCRdb stores in-frame clones only, minus some. Altogether around 550,000 clones are present, 90% to 96% being singletons, with the ten largest covering about 0.064%. Source material: naive CD4+ T cells sorted from blood. Documented subset: CD45RA+ positively selected. Every receptor here comes from a woman aged 25 to 39 in good health.

The V and J genes are TRBV6-5 and TRBJ2-7, with 7 bases aligning to TRBD2. The germline CDR1 and CDR2 sequences are MNHEY and SVGAGI. This CDR3 is built from 16 residues. Trimming cost V 2 bases and J 0 bases; bases outside gene matches: 7. DNA of the CDR3: TGTGCCAGCAGTTACGAGGGCGGGAGTCCCTCCTACGAGCAGTACTTC. This sequence encodes CASSYEGGSPSYEQYF.

V is TRBV28 and J is TRBJ1-3; no clear D gene. The V and J ends lost 6 bases and 0 bases respectively, with 12 bases between them. Germline values: CDR1 MDHEN, CDR2 SYDVKM. The CDR3 totals 15 residues. The CDR3 nucleotides read TGTGCCAGCAGCCGTGCGTCGGGCTCTGGAAACACCATATATTTT. It codes for CASSRASGSGNTIYF.

The chain recombines TRBV18 with TRBJ2-7, with D possibly matching TRBD2 (6 bases). The V end was cut by 1 base, the J end by 3 bases, with 13 bases between. The CDR3 spans 15 residues. Germline CDR1 KGHSH, CDR2 LQKENI. As DNA, the CDR3 is TGTGCCAGCTCACCACTAGCGGAGTCGGGCTACGAGCAGTACTTC. Translating gives CASSPLAESGYEQYF.

The chain uses TRBV5-1 and TRBJ1-1, with 8 bases fitting TRBD1. The germline V gene has CDR1 SGHRS and CDR2 YFSETQ. The CDR3 consists of 14 residues. With 6 bases clipped from V and 1 base from J, the junction kept 5 bases outside the gene matches. The CDR3 DNA follows: TGCGCCAGCATCCCTGGGACAGGGAACACTGAAGCTTTCTTT. This translates into CASIPGTGNTEAFF.

The chain combines TRBV30 with TRBJ1-2, with D unclear. Germline V gene data show CDR1 as GTSNPN and CDR2 as SVGIG (reference sequence). V lost 3 bases, J lost 3 bases, and 14 bases lay in between. This CDR3 has 14 residues. The CDR3 DNA sequence: TGTGCCTGGAGGGACCCCGGGAGCTACTATGGCTACACCTTC. Encoded protein: CAWRDPGSYYGYTF.

The V call is TRBV7-9, the J call TRBJ1-1; D gene uncertain. The CDR3 length is 13 residues. Germline CDR1 SEHNR, CDR2 FQNEAQ (reference sequence). Deletions cut 3 bases from V and 3 bases from J, with 8 bases between. The CDR3 loop is CASSFNGDTEAFF. CDR3 coding DNA: TGTGCCAGCAGCTTTAACGGGGACACTGAAGCTTTCTTT.

The gene calls are TRBV2 and TRBJ1-3, with a possible D match to TRBD1 (5 bases). The germline CDR1 and CDR2 sequences are SNHLY and FYNNEI. Trimming removed 10 bases from V and 0 bases from J, with 10 bases in between. The CDR3 runs to 13 residues. CDR3 DNA sequence: TGTGCCACGACCGACAGCTCTGGAAACACCATATATTTT. Translated: CATTDSSGNTIYF.

In this sample, this clone turned up many times. The sample holds other DNA sequences that translate to the same CDR3. The CDR3 DNA sequence: TGTGCCAGCTCACCTAGCGGGAGTTACGAGCAGTACTTC. Translating gives CASSPSGSYEQYF. The V call is TRBV18, the J call TRBJ2-7; 9 nucleotides agree with TRBD2. The V segment lost 3 bases and the J segment 4 bases; nucleotides outside the gene matches: 1. The CDR3 is 13 residues long. Per germline, CDR1 KGHSH and CDR2 LQKENI.

This chain joins TRBV10-1 and TRBJ2-1; D gene unclear. Trimming left V 4 bases short and J 7 bases short, with 8 bases between. The CDR3 length is 12 residues. CDR1 and CDR2 from the germline V gene are WNHNN and SYGVQD (reference sequence). CDR3 protein: CASSGQRNEQFF. CDR3 sequence (DNA): TGCGCCAGCAGTGGGCAAAGAAATGAGCAGTTCTTC.

The J gene is TRBJ1-6, the V gene TRBV27; TRBD1 matches at 7 bases. J lost 5 bases, V lost 4 bases, and 5 bases had no gene match. The germline V gene has CDR1 MNHEY and CDR2 SMNVEV (reference sequence). CDR3 length equals 15 residues. The CDR3 bases are TGTGCCAGCAGTTCCTGGACAGGAGATAATTCACCCCTCCACTTT. This sequence encodes CASSSWTGDNSPLHF.

This chain connects TRBV4-1 to TRBJ1-2; D might be TRBD1 (5 bases). Trimming took off 0 bases at V and 8 bases at J, with 16 bases between the two ends. This CDR3 comprises 15 residues. The germline V gene encodes CDR1 MGHRA and CDR2 YSYEKL. The CDR3 sequence is CASSQDRRVSGGYTF. CDR3 nucleotide sequence: TGCGCCAGCAGCCAAGATCGTAGGGTCTCAGGGGGCTACACCTTC.

The chain is built from TRBV7-3 and TRBJ2-7; D might be TRBD1 (5 bases). This CDR3 has 14 amino acids. Germline V gene data show CDR1 as SGHTA and CDR2 as FQGTGA. V shed 2 bases and J shed 0 bases, with 8 bases lying between them. CDR3 DNA: TGTGCCAGCAGCTTAGACAGTTTCTCCTACGAGCAGTACTTC. This translates into CASSLDSFSYEQYF.

The chain employs TRBV11-2 and TRBJ2-7, with unresolved D. The ends were cut back, 4 bases at V and 1 base at J, with 11 bases in the middle. The CDR3 consists of 14 residues. Germline CDR1 and CDR2: SGHAT and FQNNGV. This CDR3 is CASSSSTPSYEQYF. The CDR3 DNA reads TGTGCCAGCAGCTCTTCGACTCCTTCCTACGAGCAGTACTTC.

J is TRBJ2-1 and V is TRBV30, with D unresolved. This CDR3 is built from 11 residues. CDR1 is GTSNPN, CDR2 SVGIG, per germline (reference sequence). Trimming removed 3 bases from V and 12 bases from J, with 12 bases in between. Here the CDR3 reads CAWRITAGQFF. The CDR3 coding sequence is TGTGCCTGGAGGATCACCGCCGGGCAGTTCTTC. The full variable domain, its missing parts supplied by reference TRBV30 and TRBJ2-1, is SQTIHQWPATLVQPVGSPLSLECTVEGTSNPNLYWYRQAAGRGLQLLFYSVGIGQISSEVPQNLSASRPQDRQFILSSKKLLLSDSGFYLCAWRITAGQFFGPGTRLTVL.

The J gene is TRBJ1-2, the V gene TRBV28; D is possibly TRBD1 (5 bases). CDR1 and CDR2 (germline): MDHEN, SYDVKM. The CDR3 extends over 14 amino acids. The V end was cut by 6 bases, the J end by 3 bases, with 14 bases between. CDR3 amino acids: CASSPPRGDYGYTF. The CDR3 DNA reads as TGTGCCAGCAGCCCCCCTAGGGGCGACTATGGCTACACCTTC.

This chain uses TRBV11-3 with TRBJ2-2; the D is unclear. The CDR3 is 16 amino acids. The germline V and J ends were trimmed by 1 base and 4 bases, with 13 bases remaining between them. CDR1 is SGHNT, CDR2 YENEEA, per germline. The CDR3 DNA follows: TGTGCCAGCAGCTTAGTTTTCGGCAGGTCCACCGGGGAGCTGTTTTTT. Its translation: CASSLVFGRSTGELFF.

This chain connects TRBV27 to TRBJ1-5, with 7 positions matching TRBD1. Germline trimming cut 6 bases from V and 4 bases from J; bases unmatched to any gene: 6. The CDR3 runs to 14 residues. Per germline, CDR1 MNHEY and CDR2 SMNVEV (reference sequence). The chain's CDR3 is CASRLPTGNQPQHF. DNA of the CDR3: TGTGCCAGCAGGCTACCGACAGGGAATCAGCCCCAGCATTTT.

The chain joins TRBV9 to TRBJ2-1; D possibly corresponds to TRBD2 (6 bases). V was pared by 3 bases and J by 2 bases, with 15 bases between. CDR3 length equals 16 residues. Per the germline V gene, CDR1 is SGDLS and CDR2 is YYNGEE. This chain's CDR3 is CASSGGGRFPYNEQFF. CDR3 nucleotides: TGTGCCAGCAGCGGAGGAGGGAGGTTCCCCTACAATGAGCAGTTCTTC. Complete variable domain (other parts from reference TRBV9 and TRBJ2-1): DSGVTQTPKHLITATGQRVTLRCSPRSGDLSVYWYQQSLDQGLQFLIQYYNGEERAKGNILERFSAQQFPDLHSELNLSSLELGDSALYFCASSGGGRFPYNEQFFGPGTRLTVL.

J is TRBJ2-5 and V is TRBV25-1, with D unresolved. Trimming shortened V by 5 bases and J by 4 bases, and 11 bases separated the two germline ends. The CDR3 covers 13 residues. CDR1 and CDR2 (germline): MGHDK, SYGVNS. The CDR3 loop is CASSHPVIETQYF. The CDR3, as DNA: TGTGCCAGCAGTCATCCTGTTATAGAGACCCAGTACTTC.

V gene TRBV18 combines with J gene TRBJ2-2, with TRBD2 matching over 9 bases. The V gene end was trimmed by 4 bases and the J gene end by 2 bases; junction bases not matched to a gene: 2. This CDR3 has 15 amino acids. The V gene's germline CDR1 is KGHSH and CDR2 LQKENI. CDR3: CASSLGLANTGELFF. CDR3 sequence (DNA): TGTGCCAGCTCACTGGGACTAGCAAACACCGGGGAGCTGTTTTTT.

The J gene is TRBJ2-2, the V gene TRBV7-9; D gene unclear. CDR1 SEHNR and CDR2 FQNEAQ come from the germline V gene (reference sequence). This CDR3 contains 15 residues. V lost 10 bases to trimming and J lost 2 bases, with 17 bases between them. Here the CDR3 DNA reads TGTGCCACCCCAAACGCGGTCTTCAACACCGGGGAGCTGTTTTTT. Translated: CATPNAVFNTGELFF.

The V gene is TRBV7-9, the J gene TRBJ1-1; TRBD1 aligns across 7 bases. Germline V gene lookup returns CDR1 SEHNR and CDR2 FQNEAQ (reference sequence). With 3 bases clipped from V and 13 bases from J, the junction kept 8 bases outside the gene matches. The CDR3 loop spans 12 amino acids. DNA for the CDR3: TGTGCCAGCAGCTTTAACCCAGGACAGGTTTTCTTT. Translated, it gives CASSFNPGQVFF.

The V call is TRBV7-8, the J call TRBJ2-1; TRBD2 matches at 7 bases. J lost 4 bases, V lost 1 base, and 7 bases had no gene match. This CDR3 is 16 amino acids long. Germline V gene lookup returns CDR1 SGHVS and CDR2 FQNEAQ. In DNA, the CDR3 is TGTGCCAGCAGCTTAGTCACTAGCGAACTTTACAATGAGCAGTTCTTC. Residues: CASSLVTSELYNEQFF.

The chain couples TRBV11-2 to TRBJ2-5; maybe TRBD2 (6 bases). The J call may not be correct, given that the DNA end is closer to TRBJ2-7. The V gene's germline CDR1 is SGHAT and CDR2 FQNNGV. The CDR3 length is 14 residues. Here the CDR3 reads CASSHVPGLDEQYF. CDR3 sequence (DNA): TGTGCCAGCAGTCATGTACCGGGACTCGACGAGCAGTACTTC.

The gene calls are TRBV7-5 and TRBJ2-1; no check of the table's D call, TRBD2, against the DNA was made. TRBV7-5 is a pseudogene. The CDR3 is made up of 15 amino acids. CDR3: CVRSPGEGPSNEQFF. The CDR3 DNA sequence: TGTGTCAGAAGCCCCGGGGAGGGGCCTTCCAATGAGCAGTTCTTC.

In its sample, this clone was seen once. V usage is TRBV13 and J usage is TRBJ2-5; a weak D match, TRBD1 (5 bases). The DNA matches TRBJ2-7 better at its end, which makes the J call doubtful. CDR1 is PRHDT and CDR2 is FYEKMQ in the germline V gene (reference sequence). The CDR3 has 13 amino acids. The CDR3 loop is CASSAQVTYEQYF. Here the CDR3 DNA reads TGTGCCAGCAGCGCACAGGTCACCTACGAGCAGTACTTC.

This clone was seen only once. The CDR3 region has the DNA TGTGCCAGCAGTGAAATTGTTGTGTGGTTCCACACTGAAGCTTTCTTT. Translated, it gives CASSEIVVWFHTEAFF. This chain connects TRBV6-1 to TRBJ1-1; D not resolved. V lost 2 bases, J lost 3 bases, and 16 bases lay in between. Per the germline V gene, CDR1 is MNHNS and CDR2 is SASEGT. The length of the CDR3 is 16 residues.